This T cell receptor beta chain was sequenced for a study of T-cell reconstitution after alpha-beta-depleted transplantation in children. The V end lost 3 bases, the J end lost 0 bases, and 14 bases lay between the germline ends. The CDR3 runs to 16 residues. In germline, CDR1 is SGHRS, CDR2 YFSETQ. During its preparation, the TCRbeta library received unique molecular identifiers. TCRdb re-called the PCR reads with MiXCR, one entry per CDR3 protein. The data contain approximately 97,000 distinct CDR3 sequences, around 7% of them singletons. This clonotype was detected many times. The V and J genes are TRBV5-1 and TRBJ2-3, with D possibly matching TRBD2 (6 bases). The clonotype was recovered from a boy younger than 10 with acute lymphoblastic leukemia, due to receive a stem cell transplant. The specimen comprised PBMCs, sampled before TCRalphabeta/CD19-depleted stem cell transplant. In nucleotides, the CDR3 is TGCGCCAGCAGCTGGGATACTACTAGCAGCACAGATACGCAGTATTTT. Its protein product is CASSWDTTSSTDTQYF.